Following are 3 T cell receptor beta chains from one sample sequenced in a study of blood T cell repertoires in COVID-19. Libraries were prepared by immunoSEQ multiplex PCR; TCRdb keeps only in-frame clonotypes and omits some of them. The sample gives 200,000 or so clones, 70% to 90% of which show up once; 2.9% is in the top ten. The sample taken for sequencing was peripheral blood. The receptor source for this set is a man between 50 and 59 years old who had recovered from COVID-19.

The J gene is TRBJ1-3, the V gene TRBV27, with D tentatively TRBD1 (5 bases). This CDR3 is 16 amino acids long. Germline CDR1 and CDR2: MNHEY and SMNVEV (reference sequence). The germline V and J ends were trimmed by 1 base and 0 bases, with 10 bases remaining between them. The CDR3 region is CASSLCGGLSGNTIYF. DNA of the CDR3: TGTGCCAGCAGTTTATGTGGGGGACTCTCTGGAAACACCATATATTTT.

J is TRBJ2-7 and V is TRBV9; 7 positions agree with TRBD2. Germline V gene sequence: CDR1 SGDLS, CDR2 YYNGEE. J was trimmed by 0 bases and V by 4 bases; bases with no gene match: 7. This CDR3 contains 15 residues. The CDR3, as DNA: TGTGCCAGCAGCCCGCGGGAGATCCACTCCTACGAGCAGTACTTC. It codes for CASSPREIHSYEQYF.

The chain is built from TRBV5-1 and TRBJ2-3, with TRBD2 matching over 8 bases. V dropped 6 bases and J dropped 2; count of bases not matched to a gene: 5. CDR1 is SGHRS and CDR2 is YFSETQ in the germline V gene. The CDR3 is 14 residues long. The CDR3: CASKREGTTDTQYF. The CDR3 DNA reads as TGCGCCAGCAAACGGGAGGGAACCACAGATACGCAGTATTTT.